The rows below give T cell receptor beta chains drawn from one sample of a study of type 1 regulatory T cells. Which antigens these TCRs recognize remains unknown. A single record per CDR3 protein comes from TCRdb applying MiXCR to the reads. Found here are about 68,000 distinct CDR3 sequences, around 63% of them singletons; the top ten hold about 8%. Material: cultured T cells, either the whole culture or a sorted T cell fraction (not recorded which). These receptors were collected from a human donor in good health. CDR3s include the opening cysteine and the closing phenylalanine or tryptophan. Fields, in order: clone size, V gene, D gene, J gene, CDR3 DNA, CDR3 protein. D genes are given only for firm matches. Clone size is given for some rows only: seen once, a few or many times, or a class if the clone is expanded.

>once|TRBV6-5|TRBD1|TRBJ2-2
TGTGCCAGCAGAGGGGGGACAGGCTGGTCCGGGGAGCTGTTTTTT
CASRGGTGWSGELFF
>.|TRBV10-2|.|TRBJ1-5
TGCGCCAGCAGTGAACTCGGGGCTGGAGGCAATCAGCCCCAGCATTTT
CASSELGAGGNQPQHF
>.|TRBV5-1|TRBD1|TRBJ1-5
TGCGCCAGCAGCCCGCTGACAGGGGAGCAGCCCCAGCATTTT
CASSPLTGEQPQHF
>.|TRBV20-1|.|TRBJ2-7
TGCAGTGCTAGAGGACCCGGGACACCTCCGGACGAGCAGTACTTC
CSARGPGTPPDEQYF
>once|TRBV19|.|TRBJ2-5
TGTGCCAGTAGTATATTGCAAGGGGACGGCGAGACCCAGTACTTC
CASSILQGDGETQYF
>.|TRBV7-6|TRBD2|TRBJ2-2
TGTGCCAGCAGCCTAGGAGCCGGACTAGGGAAAGGCACCGGGGAGCTGTTTTTT
CASSLGAGLGKGTGELFF
>.|TRBV7-3|.|TRBJ1-1
TGTGCCAGCAGCTTGACAGTAAACACTGAAGCTTTCTTT
CASSLTVNTEAFF
>.|TRBV10-1|TRBD1|TRBJ2-6
TGCGCCAGCAGCAAGGGACAGGGAGTTACTGGGGCCAACGTCCTGACTTTC
CASSKGQGVTGANVLTF
>.|TRBV27|.|TRBJ1-2
TGTGCCAGCAGGCAACGGGGACCCACGGTATTCTATGGCTACACCTTC
CASRQRGPTVFYGYTF
>.|TRBV3-1|TRBD1|TRBJ2-7
TGTGCCAGCAGCTTCGGACAGGCCTACGAGCAGTACTTC
CASSFGQAYEQYF
>.|TRBV3-1|.|TRBJ2-7
TGTGCCAGCAGCCAAGCTTCCTACGAGCAGTACTTC
CASSQASYEQYF
>.|TRBV3-1|.|TRBJ2-1
TGTGCCAGCAGACTCGACGACAATGAGCAGTTCTTC
CASRLDDNEQFF
>.|TRBV6-2/TRBV6-3|.|TRBJ2-5
TGTGCCAGCAGTTATGGGGGCAATCAAGAGACCCAGTACTTC
CASSYGGNQETQYF
>.|TRBV7-6|TRBD2|TRBJ2-3
TGTGCCAGCAGCTTATTGGCGGGGGGCGCACGAGCAGATACGCAGTATTTT
CASSLLAGGARADTQYF
>few|TRBV5-1|TRBD2|TRBJ2-1
TGCGCCAGCAGCGTAGGACTAGCGGGAGAAGAGCAGTTCTTC
CASSVGLAGEEQFF
>few|TRBV28|TRBD1|TRBJ1-4
TGTGCCAGCAGCCTTCTCAATTCCGGGACAGGGCCCGAAAAACTGTTTTTT
CASSLLNSGTGPEKLFF
>.|TRBV27|.|TRBJ1-1
TGTGCCAGCAGCACCGTATTATCTTTGAACACTGAAGCTTTCTTT
CASSTVLSLNTEAFF
>.|TRBV10-1|.|TRBJ2-2
TGCGCCAGCAGTGAGGGCCTCACCGGGGAGCTGTTTTTT
CASSEGLTGELFF
>.|TRBV29-1|.|TRBJ1-3
TGCAGCGTTGTGGGCCCAGGAAACACCATATATTTT
CSVVGPGNTIYF
>once|TRBV2|.|TRBJ1-1
TGTGCCAGCAGTATACATGGTGAAGCTTTCTTT
CASSIHGEAFF
>.|TRBV5-1|TRBD2|TRBJ2-7
TGCGCCAGCAGCTCCCGACCGCCTAGCGGGACTTTCTACGAGCAGTACTTC
CASSSRPPSGTFYEQYF
>few|TRBV20-1|TRBD2|TRBJ2-7
TGCAGTGCTGCCCGGGGGGGCAGGGCCCTAAGGAGCTCCTACGAGCAGTACTTC
CSAARGGRALRSSYEQYF
>few|TRBV29-1|.|TRBJ1-4
TGCAGCGTTGGTGGACTGGGCGAAAAACTGTTTTTT
CSVGGLGEKLFF
>.|TRBV20-1|TRBD2|TRBJ2-1
TGCAGTGCTAGAGATCGGGTTAGCGGGTACAATGAGCAGTTCTTC
CSARDRVSGYNEQFF
>.|TRBV10-3|TRBD2|TRBJ2-7
TGTGCCACCAAGGTGGGAGGGAGCTACGAGCAGTACTTC
CATKVGGSYEQYF
>many|TRBV7-8|TRBD1|TRBJ1-1
TGTGCCAGCAGGGGGACAGGATTTAATGAAGCTTTCTTT
CASRGTGFNEAFF
>few|TRBV20-1|TRBD2|TRBJ2-7
TGCAGTGCAACCCGGGCGGGGGGACTTCCCTACGAGCAGTACTTC
CSATRAGGLPYEQYF
>.|TRBV5-1|.|TRBJ2-2
TGCGCCAGCAGTTCAGCGACCGGGGAGCTGTTTTTT
CASSSATGELFF
>.|TRBV19|.|TRBJ2-6
TGTGCCAGTAGCAGGAGTGGGGCCAACGTCCTGACTTTC
CASSRSGANVLTF
>.|TRBV5-1|.|TRBJ2-7
TGCGCCAGCAGCCCTCAGATCGGGGGAGTAGGGTACGAGCAGTACTTC
CASSPQIGGVGYEQYF
>once|TRBV20-1|.|TRBJ1-4
TGCAGTGCTAGGGGGGGGGCAAATTGGGAAAAACTGTTTTTT
CSARGGANWEKLFF
>.|TRBV28|TRBD1|TRBJ2-1
TGTGCCAGCAGATCATACGGACAGGGGGGATACAATGAGCAGTTCTTC
CASRSYGQGGYNEQFF
>.|TRBV10-2|.|TRBJ2-5
TGCGCCAGCAGTGAGAGGGTGGCGATCCAAGAGACCCAGTACTTC
CASSERVAIQETQYF
>.|TRBV3-1|TRBD1|TRBJ1-4
TGTGCCAGCAGCCAGAGGGACAGCTTTAATGAAAAACTGTTTTTT
CASSQRDSFNEKLFF
>.|TRBV20-1|.|TRBJ1-5
TGCAGTGCTAGTGCGGGGTCACCAGGGGCTAATCAGCCCCAGCATTTT
CSASAGSPGANQPQHF
>.|TRBV5-1|TRBD2|TRBJ2-1
TGCGCCAGCCGTTGGACCGGGACTAGCGGGACAAGCTCCTACAATGAGCAGTTCTTC
CASRWTGTSGTSSYNEQFF
>many|TRBV20-1|TRBD2|TRBJ2-7
TGCAGTGCTAGACCCGGGACTAGCGGGAACGAGCAGTACTTC
CSARPGTSGNEQYF
>.|TRBV7-8|TRBD1|TRBJ1-1
TGTGCCAGCAGCTTCGGGACAGGGAGGCCTGAAGCTTTCTTT
CASSFGTGRPEAFF
>.|TRBV20-1|TRBD2|TRBJ2-7
TGCAGTGCTAGGGGCGGGAGAGGCGACGAGCAGTACTTC
CSARGGRGDEQYF
>.|TRBV10-3|.|TRBJ2-5
TGTGCCATCAGTGACCGGCGGGCGACGGAGACCCAGTACTTC
CAISDRRATETQYF
>.|TRBV21-1|.|TRBJ2-7
TGTGCCAGCAGGCGTGGGGCAGCCAGTTACGAGCAGTACTTC
CASRRGAASYEQYF
>.|TRBV2|.|TRBJ2-7
TGTGCCAGCAGTGTTTCAGGGTCCGGCAAGTACTTC
CASSVSGSGKYF
>.|TRBV11-1|TRBD1|TRBJ2-7
TGTGCCAGCAGCTTAGTTGGGACAGTCGATCGCATGAGCGAGCAGTACTTC
CASSLVGTVDRMSEQYF
>.|TRBV14|.|TRBJ2-5
TGTGCCAGCAGCCGAGGACTGGCGGAGACCCAGTACTTC
CASSRGLAETQYF
>.|TRBV7-7|TRBD2|TRBJ2-1
TGTGCCAGCAGCCCTCCTAGCGGGAGCTGGGGTGAGCAGTTCTTC
CASSPPSGSWGEQFF
>.|TRBV10-3|TRBD2|TRBJ2-3
TGTGCCATCAGTGATGGACTAGCGGGGAGCACAGATACGCAGTATTTT
CAISDGLAGSTDTQYF
>many|TRBV5-1|TRBD1|TRBJ2-3
TGCGCCGTCGGGACAGGCTCTAGCACAGATACGCAGTATTTT
CAVGTGSSTDTQYF
>once|TRBV5-1|.|TRBJ1-5
TGCGCCAGCAGGGGGTGGATTTACGCGCCCCAGCATTTT
CASRGWIYAPQHF